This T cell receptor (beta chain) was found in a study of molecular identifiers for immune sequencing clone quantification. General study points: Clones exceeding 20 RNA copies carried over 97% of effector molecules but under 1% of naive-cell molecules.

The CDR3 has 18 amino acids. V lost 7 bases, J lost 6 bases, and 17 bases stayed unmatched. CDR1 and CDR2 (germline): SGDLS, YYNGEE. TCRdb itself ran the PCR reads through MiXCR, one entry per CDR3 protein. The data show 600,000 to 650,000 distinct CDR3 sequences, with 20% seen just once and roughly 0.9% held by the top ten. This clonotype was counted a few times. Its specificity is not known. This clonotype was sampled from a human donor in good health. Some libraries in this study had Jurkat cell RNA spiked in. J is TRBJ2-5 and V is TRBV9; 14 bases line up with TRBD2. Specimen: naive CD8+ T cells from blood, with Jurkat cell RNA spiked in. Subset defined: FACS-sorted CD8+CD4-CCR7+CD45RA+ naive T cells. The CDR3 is CASGPGTSGSLGAQTQYF. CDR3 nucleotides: TGTGCCAGCGGCCCGGGGACTAGCGGGAGTTTAGGAGCGCAGACCCAGTACTTC. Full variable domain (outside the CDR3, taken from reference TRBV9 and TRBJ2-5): DSGVTQTPKHLITATGQRVTLRCSPRSGDLSVYWYQQSLDQGLQFLIQYYNGEERAKGNILERFSAQQFPDLHSELNLSSLELGDSALYFCASGPGTSGSLGAQTQYFGPGTRLLVL.